These 29 T cell receptor beta chains came from one sample sequenced in a study of T cells of healthy individuals. TCRdb ran MiXCR on the 5' RACE reads and lists one entry per CDR3 protein. The data contain about 100,000 distinct CDR3 sequences, 17% of them singletons. These receptor sequences come from a human donor in good health.

The genes are TRBV9 and TRBJ2-1; D might be TRBD1 or TRBD2, each matching 5 bases. Germline assignment: CDR1 SGDLS and CDR2 YYNGEE. V dropped 0 bases and J dropped 6 bases, with 13 bases sitting between them. The CDR3 loop spans 15 amino acids. CDR3: CASSVAARESNEQFF. The CDR3 region has the DNA TGTGCCAGCAGCGTAGCGGCCAGGGAGAGCAATGAGCAGTTCTTC.

V and J are TRBV7-2 and TRBJ2-1, with 12 nucleotides matching TRBD2. CDR1 SGHTA and CDR2 FQGNSA come from the germline V gene. With 4 bases clipped from V and 9 bases from J, the junction kept 7 bases outside the gene matches. CDR3 length equals 15 residues. CDR3 region: CASSSQLAGGREQFF. The CDR3 DNA is TGTGCCAGCAGCTCCCAACTAGCGGGAGGCCGTGAGCAGTTCTTC.

This clonotype was seen a handful of times. The CDR3 protein is CSAHRLAEGGETQYF. The CDR3 region has the DNA TGCAGTGCCCACAGACTAGCGGAGGGAGGAGAGACCCAGTACTTC. The V gene is TRBV20-1, the J gene TRBJ2-5, with TRBD2 identical over 9 bases. J lost 4 bases, V lost 6 bases, and 12 bases had no gene match. The CDR3 sequence is 15 residues long. CDR1 is DFQATT, CDR2 SNEGSKA, per germline (reference sequence).

This rearrangement joins TRBV7-3 to TRBJ2-2; D not resolved. V was clipped by 2 bases and J by 4 bases, with 8 bases between them. Germline-derived CDR1 and CDR2 are SGHTA and FQGTGA. The CDR3 totals 14 residues. The CDR3 here is CASSLDRLTGELFF. The CDR3 region has the DNA TGTGCCAGCAGCTTAGACCGTCTCACCGGGGAGCTGTTTTTT. Using reference TRBV7-3 and TRBJ2-2 for the parts outside the CDR3, the full variable domain is GAGVSQTPSNKVTEKGKYVELRCDPISGHTALYWYRQSLGQGPEFLIYFQGTGAADDSGLPNDRFFAVRPEGSVSTLKIQRTERGDSAVYLCASSLDRLTGELFFGEGSRLTVL.

The chain uses TRBV20-1 and TRBJ2-1; D gene uncertain. Trimming left V 1 base short and J 13 bases short, with 11 bases between. CDR1 is DFQATT, CDR2 SNEGSKA, per germline (reference sequence). The CDR3 has 11 amino acids. The CDR3 here is CSARGNGKQFF. CDR3 nucleotide sequence: TGCAGTGCTAGAGGAAATGGTAAACAGTTCTTC.

This clonotype was picked up many times. This chain uses TRBV20-1 with TRBJ2-1, with 10 bases lining up with TRBD2. CDR1 and CDR2 (germline): DFQATT, SNEGSKA (reference sequence). The J segment lost 4 bases and the V segment lost 6 bases, leaving 6 bases of the junction unmatched. CDR3 size: 14 residues. This CDR3 reads CSAASGRDYNEQFF. CDR3 nucleotide sequence: TGCAGTGCCGCGAGCGGGAGGGATTACAATGAGCAGTTCTTC.

Many counts were recorded for this clonotype. The chain employs TRBV20-1 and TRBJ2-5; 11 positions agree with TRBD2. V gave up 6 bases and J gave up 7 bases; unmatched junction bases: 10. The CDR3 runs to 14 residues. Germline V gives CDR1 DFQATT, CDR2 SNEGSKA (reference sequence). The CDR3 reads CSATGLAETGTQYF. CDR3 coding DNA: TGCAGTGCAACGGGACTAGCGGAGACCGGGACCCAGTACTTC.

This clonotype was found a few times. V usage is TRBV7-2 and J usage is TRBJ2-5; TRBD2 might be the D (5 bases). The CDR3 runs 15 residues. Trimming took off 1 base at V and 7 bases at J, with 16 bases between the two ends. Germline V lookup: CDR1 SGHTA, CDR2 FQGNSA. Written as DNA, the CDR3 is TGTGCCAGCAGCTTAGACGGACTCCCTCGGTTGACCCAGTACTTC. Protein sequence: CASSLDGLPRLTQYF.

The chain links TRBV2 to TRBJ2-3, with D possibly matching TRBD1 (5 bases). Germline V CDR1 and CDR2: SNHLY, FYNNEI. The CDR3 contains 17 residues. The V gene lost 2 bases and the J gene lost 5 bases, with 20 bases spanning the gap. As DNA, the CDR3 is TGTGCCAGCAGTGAAAGAATGGGGCTGGCAAAGGGAGATACGCAGTATTTT. It is translated as CASSERMGLAKGDTQYF.

The chain uses TRBV10-3 and TRBJ2-3, with 9 bases aligning to TRBD1. CDR1 and CDR2 (germline): ENHRY, SYGVKD. This CDR3 has 17 residues. The junction had 10 bases not matched to a gene; V was cut back by 5 bases and J by 1 base. The CDR3, as DNA: TGTGCCATCAGTACCGGGACAGGGCATGTTGGCACAGATACGCAGTATTTT. This encodes CAISTGTGHVGTDTQYF.

This clonotype occurred a few times. The V gene is TRBV6-5, the J gene TRBJ1-2, with a weak D call TRBD1 (5 bases). The germline CDR1 and CDR2 sequences are MNHEY and SVGAGI. V lost 5 bases to trimming and J lost 8 bases, with 15 bases between them. The CDR3 runs 13 residues. The DNA of the CDR3 is TGTGCCAGCAGTACCGGACAAGACCACGGCTACACCTTC. This codes for CASSTGQDHGYTF.

The chain uses TRBV5-6 and TRBJ1-5; 9 nucleotides align to TRBD1. V was pared by 4 bases and J by 4 bases, with 6 bases of the junction left unmatched. Per germline, CDR1 SGHDT and CDR2 YYEEEE. The CDR3 runs to 15 residues. DNA for the CDR3: TGTGCCAGCAGCGCCGGGACAGGGATAAATCAGCCCCAGCATTTT. Its translation is CASSAGTGINQPQHF.

This clonotype was counted only a few times. This chain joins TRBV28 and TRBJ2-1; the match to TRBD2 covers 11 bases. The CDR3 has 12 amino acids. The ends lost 7 bases at V and 8 bases at J; junction bases unmatched: 1. CDR1 is MDHEN, CDR2 SYDVKM, per germline. The CDR3 protein is CASTSGGYEQFF. CDR3 coding DNA: TGTGCCAGCACTAGCGGGGGGTATGAGCAGTTCTTC.

There are many counts of this clonotype. The chain has TRBV20-1 and TRBJ1-2; 8 positions agree with TRBD1. V shed 5 bases and J 4 bases; nucleotides not matched to a gene: 3. The CDR3 is 12 amino acids. The germline CDR1 and CDR2 sequences are DFQATT and SNEGSKA (reference sequence). CDR3 residues: CSALTGGYGYTF. In DNA, the CDR3 is TGCAGTGCTCTTACAGGGGGCTATGGCTACACCTTC.

On this clonotype: One end of the junction does not line up with germline, which may come from a read error. The V and J genes are TRBV10-3 and TRBJ1-5; D ambiguous. CDR3 length: 13 residues. In germline, CDR1 is ENHRY, CDR2 SYGVKD. CDR3 in amino acids: CTISGGPNQPQHF. In nucleotides, the CDR3 is TGTACCATCAGTGGTGGACCCAATCAGCCCCAGCATTTT.

The chain's CDR3 is CASSQESGGTYEQYF. In DNA form, the CDR3 reads TGTGCCAGCAGCCAAGAGAGCGGGGGGACCTACGAGCAGTACTTC. The V gene is TRBV4-2, the J gene TRBJ2-7; the match to TRBD2 covers 9 bases. The CDR3 loop spans 15 amino acids. Trimming took 0 bases from V and 2 from J; bases not matched to a gene: 2. Looked up from germline, CDR1 is LGHNA and CDR2 is YNFKEQ.

The rearrangement links TRBV7-9 to TRBJ2-1, with D possibly matching TRBD2 (6 bases). Germline V CDR1 and CDR2: SEHNR, FQNEAQ (reference sequence). This CDR3 has 15 amino acids. Trimming left V 5 bases short and J 0 bases short, with 11 bases between. CDR3 coding DNA: TGTGCCAGCAGCCAGGCCGGGAGCTCCTACAATGAGCAGTTCTTC. Translated, it gives CASSQAGSSYNEQFF.

This clonotype was seen ten or more times. V is TRBV6-1 and J is TRBJ1-4; 7 nucleotides line up with TRBD1. This CDR3 is built from 15 residues. CDR1 is MNHNS, CDR2 SASEGT, per germline. Unmatched junction bases numbered 3, after V lost 4 bases and J lost 1 base. CDR3 DNA sequence: TGTGCCAGCAGTGGGAGGACAGGAACTAATGAAAAACTGTTTTTT. This translates into CASSGRTGTNEKLFF.

V usage is TRBV6-5 and J usage is TRBJ2-7; D is unresolved. Between the trimmed V and J ends, which lost 2 bases and 3 bases, there was a span of 11 bases. CDR3 length: 14 amino acids. Germline V gene data show CDR1 as MNHEY and CDR2 as SVGAGI. CDR3 in DNA: TGTGCCAGCAGTTACGGCCAGGCTCTCTACGAGCAGTACTTC. This codes for CASSYGQALYEQYF.

This clonotype was detected ten times or more. The chain carries TRBV4-3 and TRBJ2-2; weak D call: TRBD1 (5 bases). V dropped 0 bases and J dropped 6 bases, with 14 bases sitting between them. The germline CDR1 and CDR2 sequences are LGHNA and YSLEER. The CDR3 length is 16 residues. The CDR3 is CASSQEAWGAAGELFF. The CDR3 DNA is TGCGCCAGCAGCCAAGAAGCGTGGGGCGCCGCCGGGGAGCTGTTTTTT.

Only a few counts were recorded for this clonotype. The V gene is TRBV2, the J gene TRBJ2-3; no reliable D call. Trimming took off 6 bases at V and 3 bases at J, with 7 bases between the two ends. The CDR3 covers 12 residues. Germline V gene lookup returns CDR1 SNHLY and CDR2 FYNNEI. CDR3 in amino acids: CASRRSTDTQYF. Written as DNA, the CDR3 is TGTGCCAGCAGGAGGTCGACAGATACGCAGTATTTT.

In its sample, this clonotype was seen many times. This sequence joins TRBV12-3 or TRBV12-4 and TRBJ1-5; 12 bases match TRBD1. The CDR3 totals 17 residues. The junction had 8 bases not matched to a gene; V was cut back by 5 bases and J by 3 bases. CDR3 protein: CASSHTGTGGFNQPQHF. CDR3 DNA: TGTGCCAGCAGTCATACCGGGACAGGGGGCTTCAATCAGCCCCAGCATTTT.

This clonotype was found many times. The chain uses TRBV28 and TRBJ1-2; D is unresolved. V was clipped by 3 bases and J by 6 bases, with 8 bases between them. From germline, CDR1 is MDHEN and CDR2 SYDVKM. This CDR3 comprises 12 residues. The CDR3 is CASSLRVNGYTF. The CDR3 DNA follows: TGTGCCAGCAGTTTGAGGGTAAATGGCTACACCTTC.

This clonotype was seen only a few times. CDR3: CASSQDPVAASGGYTF. The CDR3 DNA follows: TGCGCCAGCAGCCAAGATCCAGTGGCCGCCAGTGGGGGCTACACCTTC. This rearrangement joins TRBV4-3 to TRBJ1-2; D remains unclear. CDR1 and CDR2 from the germline V gene are LGHNA and YSLEER. V was clipped by 0 bases and J by 8 bases, with 19 bases between them. This CDR3 is built from 16 residues.

In this sample, this clonotype is medium-sized. The rearrangement joins TRBV12-3 or TRBV12-4 to TRBJ2-3; no clear D. The CDR3 has 13 amino acids. Trimming took 4 bases from V and 2 from J, leaving 7 bases between them. Written as DNA, the CDR3 is TGTGCCAGCAGTTCAATGAACACAGATACGCAGTATTTT. This codes for CASSSMNTDTQYF.

This clonotype was seen more than once but under ten times. The rearrangement uses TRBV7-2 and TRBJ2-5; 10 positions match TRBD2. V trimming: 1 base; J trimming: 5 bases; junction bases outside the gene matches: 7. In germline, CDR1 is SGHTA, CDR2 FQGNSA. CDR3 length equals 16 residues. The DNA for the CDR3 is TGTGCCAGCAGCTTAGGACTAGCGGGCCCGGGGGAGACCCAGTACTTC. Translating gives CASSLGLAGPGETQYF.

Many counts were recorded for this clonotype. J is TRBJ1-6 and V is TRBV30; D gene uncertain. From germline, CDR1 is GTSNPN and CDR2 SVGIG (reference sequence). The CDR3 has 13 residues. Between the trimmed V and J ends, which lost 0 bases and 14 bases, there was a span of 14 bases. The CDR3 here is CAWSVRANQALHF. The CDR3 nucleotides read TGTGCCTGGAGTGTACGTGCCAATCAGGCCCTCCACTTT.

This clonotype was counted between two and nine times. The chain is built from TRBV12-3 or TRBV12-4 and TRBJ2-5; 8 nucleotides align to TRBD1. The CDR3 is 15 amino acids. V was clipped by 0 bases and J by 1 base; unmatched bases: 1. In DNA, the CDR3 is TGTGCCAGCAGTTTAGCGGACAGGGCCCAAGAGACCCAGTACTTC. Translated: CASSLADRAQETQYF.

This clonotype was seen only a few times. The chain has TRBV6-2 or TRBV6-3 and TRBJ2-3; 9 bases align to TRBD2. The CDR3 contains 16 residues. Germline trimming cut 2 bases from V and 2 bases from J; bases unmatched to any gene: 5. Germline CDR1 reads MNHEY; CDR2 reads SVGEGT. This chain's CDR3 is CASSYLLAGITDTQYF. CDR3 DNA sequence: TGTGCCAGCAGTTACCTCCTAGCGGGGATCACAGATACGCAGTATTTT.